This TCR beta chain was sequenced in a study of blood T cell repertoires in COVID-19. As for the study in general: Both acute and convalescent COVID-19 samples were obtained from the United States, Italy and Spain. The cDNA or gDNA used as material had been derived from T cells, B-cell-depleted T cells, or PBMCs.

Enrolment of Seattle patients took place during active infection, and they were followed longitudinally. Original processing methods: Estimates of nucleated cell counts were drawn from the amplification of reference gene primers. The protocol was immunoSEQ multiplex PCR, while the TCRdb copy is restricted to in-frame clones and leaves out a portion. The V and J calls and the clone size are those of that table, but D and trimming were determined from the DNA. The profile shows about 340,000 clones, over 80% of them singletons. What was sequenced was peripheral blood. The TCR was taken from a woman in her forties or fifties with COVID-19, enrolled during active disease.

The CDR3 nucleotides are TGCAGCGTTGAAGGGGGCGATAACATTCAGTACTTC. This gives the protein CSVEGGDNIQYF. The chain couples TRBV29-1 to TRBJ2-4, with a possible D match to TRBD1 (5 bases). Trimming left V 1 base short and J 7 bases short, with 8 bases between. This CDR3 comprises 12 residues. Germline V gene data show CDR1 as SQVTM and CDR2 as ANQGSEA.